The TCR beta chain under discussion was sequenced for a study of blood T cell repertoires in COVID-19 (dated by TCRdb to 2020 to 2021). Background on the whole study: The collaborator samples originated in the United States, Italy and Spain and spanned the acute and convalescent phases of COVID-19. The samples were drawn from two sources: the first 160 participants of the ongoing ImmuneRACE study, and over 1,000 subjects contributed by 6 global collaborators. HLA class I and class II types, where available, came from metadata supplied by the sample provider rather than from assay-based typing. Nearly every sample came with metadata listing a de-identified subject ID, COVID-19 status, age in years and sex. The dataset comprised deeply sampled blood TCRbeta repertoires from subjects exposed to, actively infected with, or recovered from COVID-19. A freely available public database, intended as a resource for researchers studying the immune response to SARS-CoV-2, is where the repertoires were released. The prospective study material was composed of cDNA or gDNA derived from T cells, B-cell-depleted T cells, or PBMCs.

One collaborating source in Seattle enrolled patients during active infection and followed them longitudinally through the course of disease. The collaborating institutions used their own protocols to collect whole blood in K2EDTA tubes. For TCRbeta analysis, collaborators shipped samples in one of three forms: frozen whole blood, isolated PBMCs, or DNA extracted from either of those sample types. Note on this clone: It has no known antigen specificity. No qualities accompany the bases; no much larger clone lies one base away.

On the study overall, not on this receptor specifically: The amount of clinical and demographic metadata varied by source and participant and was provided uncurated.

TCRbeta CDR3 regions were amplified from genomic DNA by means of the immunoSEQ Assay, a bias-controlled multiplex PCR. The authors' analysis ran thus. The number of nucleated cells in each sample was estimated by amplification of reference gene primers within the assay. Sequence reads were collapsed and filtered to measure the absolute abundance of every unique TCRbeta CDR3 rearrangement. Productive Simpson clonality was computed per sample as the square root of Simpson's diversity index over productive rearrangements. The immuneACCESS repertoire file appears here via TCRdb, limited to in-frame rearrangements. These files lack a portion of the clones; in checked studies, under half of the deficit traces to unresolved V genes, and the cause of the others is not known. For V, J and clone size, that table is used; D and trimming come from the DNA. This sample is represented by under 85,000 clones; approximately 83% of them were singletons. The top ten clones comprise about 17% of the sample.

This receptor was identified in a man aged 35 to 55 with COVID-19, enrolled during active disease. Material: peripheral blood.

The base sequence is TGTGCCAGCAGTTTACCCGAGGAGTTCATTGGAAACACCATATATTTT. Its amino acids are CASSLPEEFIGNTIYF. This receptor chain uses TRBV27 and TRBJ1-3, with the D gene uncertain. Trimming costs V 2 bases and J 3 bases, and their ends lie 14 bases apart. The CDR3 numbers 16 residues from cysteine through phenylalanine. The read is trimmed to its CDR3 DNA, 48 bases read in frame from base 1. The CDR1 and CDR2 encoded by the germline V gene (reference sequence) are MNHEY and SMNVEV.